This passage covers 14 T cell receptor beta chains from one sample sequenced in a study of blood T cell repertoires in COVID-19. Sequenced by immunoSEQ multiplex PCR; TCRdb stores in-frame clones only, minus some. Among some 220,000 clones listed, roughly nine tenths were seen once. The sequenced sample was PBMCs or T cells enriched from blood (not recorded which). The receptors derive from a woman aged 18-29 years in a cohort exposed to, infected with or recovered from COVID-19 (not recorded which).

This chain uses TRBV5-1 with TRBJ1-2, with 7 bases aligning to TRBD1. CDR1 is SGHRS and CDR2 is YFSETQ in the germline V gene. The CDR3 spans 14 residues. J was trimmed by 4 bases and V by 4 bases; bases with no gene match: 7. CDR3 loop: CASSVGQVSYGYTF. The CDR3 DNA sequence: TGCGCCAGCAGCGTCGGACAGGTCTCCTATGGCTACACCTTC.

The rearrangement joins TRBV6-4 to TRBJ1-4, with TRBD1 matching 7 bases. V lost 5 bases and J lost 5; bases outside the gene matches: 2. CDR1 and CDR2 (germline): MRHNA, SNTAGT. The CDR3 totals 13 residues. DNA of the CDR3: TGTGCCAGCAGTAGGGACAGCAATGAAAAACTGTTTTTT. This translates into CASSRDSNEKLFF.

The rearrangement joins TRBV11-3 to TRBJ1-5, with 8 bases aligning to TRBD1. Trimming cost V 5 bases and J 4 bases; bases outside gene matches: 4. CDR3 length equals 14 residues. Germline-derived CDR1 and CDR2 are SGHNT and YENEEA. CDR3 in amino acids: CASSPTGANQPQHF. The CDR3 nucleotides read TGTGCCAGCAGCCCGACAGGGGCGAATCAGCCCCAGCATTTT.

The CDR3 nucleotides read TGTGCCAGCTCACCCCGAAAGGGGGATACGCAGTATTTT. Translating gives CASSPRKGDTQYF. This chain links TRBV18 with TRBJ2-3, with D perhaps TRBD1 (5 bases). The germline CDR1 and CDR2 sequences are KGHSH and LQKENI. Between the trimmed V and J ends, which lost 3 bases and 6 bases, there was a span of 10 bases. CDR3 length: 13 amino acids.

The rearrangement uses TRBV3-1 (or the pseudogene TRBV3-2) and TRBJ2-7; a weak D match, TRBD1 (6 bases). V lost 4 bases and J 3 bases, leaving 16 bases between the germline ends. The germline V gene encodes CDR1 LGHDT and CDR2 YNNKEL (reference sequence). This CDR3 has 15 amino acids. CDR3 bases: TGTGCCAGCAGCCCGAAGCCGGGACACGTCTACGAGCAGTACTTC. Residues: CASSPKPGHVYEQYF.

The chain joins TRBV19 to TRBJ1-4; D is undetermined. Deletions cut 5 bases from V and 7 bases from J, with 17 bases between. The CDR3 runs to 15 residues. CDR1 and CDR2 (germline): LNHDA, SQIVND (reference sequence). The CDR3 sequence: CASSARNWHSEKLFF. CDR3 in DNA: TGTGCCAGTAGTGCGCGAAATTGGCACAGTGAAAAACTGTTTTTT.

The chain has TRBV7-8 and TRBJ2-5; D might be TRBD2 (5 bases). Trimming removed 0 bases at V and 5 bases at J, with 7 bases between. In germline, CDR1 is SGHVS, CDR2 FQNEAQ. This CDR3 is 13 amino acids long. The CDR3 reads CASSLALGETQYF. The CDR3 coding sequence is TGTGCCAGCAGCTTAGCACTAGGGGAGACCCAGTACTTC. The variable domain in full, completed from reference TRBV7-8 and TRBJ2-5, reads GAGVSQSPRYKVAKRGQDVALRCDPISGHVSLFWYQQALGQGPEFLTYFQNEAQLDKSGLPSDRFFAERPEGSVSTLKIQRTQQEDSAVYLCASSLALGETQYFGPGTRLLVL.

This clone was recorded only once. V usage is TRBV7-8 and J usage is TRBJ2-1; 9 bases map to TRBD2. Trimming took 8 bases from V and 4 from J; bases not matched to a gene: 9. The CDR3 covers 15 residues. Germline V gene data show CDR1 as SGHVS and CDR2 as FQNEAQ. The CDR3 spells CASPGGTSLYNEQFF. The CDR3 coding sequence is TGTGCCAGCCCAGGGGGGACTAGCCTGTACAATGAGCAGTTCTTC.

The chain couples TRBV5-6 to TRBJ1-3, with a tentative D call TRBD1 (6 bases). The CDR3 covers 14 residues. V dropped 3 bases and J dropped 5 bases, with 12 bases sitting between them. Per the germline V gene, CDR1 is SGHDT and CDR2 is YYEEEE. The CDR3 DNA is TGTGCCAGCAGCTCCGGGACAATAAGAAACACCATATATTTT. Protein sequence: CASSSGTIRNTIYF.

This chain connects TRBV28 to TRBJ2-7; 7 nucleotides match TRBD1. From germline, CDR1 is MDHEN and CDR2 SYDVKM. V shed 7 bases and J 5 bases; nucleotides not matched to a gene: 14. There are 15 residues in the CDR3. The CDR3 reads CASTKPGTASHEQYF. CDR3 bases: TGTGCCAGCACCAAGCCCGGGACAGCGAGCCACGAGCAGTACTTC. The full variable domain, rest sourced from reference TRBV28 and TRBJ2-7, is DVKVTQSSRYLVKRTGEKVFLECVQDMDHENMFWYRQDPGLGLRLIYFSYDVKMKEKGDIPEGYSVSREKKERFSLILESASTNQTSMYLCASTKPGTASHEQYFGPGTRLTVT.

V usage is TRBV13 and J usage is TRBJ2-7; D is possibly TRBD1 (5 bases). Germline assignment: CDR1 PRHDT and CDR2 FYEKMQ (reference sequence). The CDR3 extends over 14 amino acids. With 0 bases removed from V and 3 bases from J, the gap between germline ends came to 9 bases. The CDR3 region is CASSLGDRNYEQYF. The CDR3 DNA reads as TGTGCCAGCAGCTTAGGCGACAGAAACTACGAGCAGTACTTC.

V is TRBV27 and J is TRBJ1-3; the D gene is possibly TRBD1 (6 bases). CDR3 length: 17 amino acids. Trimming stripped 4 bases from V and 2 bases from J, with 18 bases between. CDR1 is MNHEY, CDR2 SMNVEV, per germline (reference sequence). DNA for the CDR3: TGTGCCAGCAGTTCCCAGAATAGGGGGACCGCTGGAAACACCATATATTTT. Translated, it gives CASSSQNRGTAGNTIYF.

V and J are TRBV28 and TRBJ1-1; D gene ambiguous. This CDR3 spans 11 amino acids. V was cut by 2 bases and J by 6 bases, with 4 bases left in between. The germline V gene encodes CDR1 MDHEN and CDR2 SYDVKM. Written as DNA, the CDR3 is TGTGCCAGCAGTTTAGAGGCTGAAGCTTTCTTT. Residues: CASSLEAEAFF.

The chain joins TRBV5-4 to TRBJ1-2; possible D gene TRBD1, 5 bases. V was trimmed by 0 bases and J by 6 bases, leaving 12 bases between them. This CDR3 contains 14 residues. CDR1 and CDR2 from the germline V gene are SGHNT and YYREEE (reference sequence). CDR3 in DNA: TGTGCCAGCAGCTTGGCCGGGACTCTTCATGGCTACACCTTC. Translated: CASSLAGTLHGYTF.